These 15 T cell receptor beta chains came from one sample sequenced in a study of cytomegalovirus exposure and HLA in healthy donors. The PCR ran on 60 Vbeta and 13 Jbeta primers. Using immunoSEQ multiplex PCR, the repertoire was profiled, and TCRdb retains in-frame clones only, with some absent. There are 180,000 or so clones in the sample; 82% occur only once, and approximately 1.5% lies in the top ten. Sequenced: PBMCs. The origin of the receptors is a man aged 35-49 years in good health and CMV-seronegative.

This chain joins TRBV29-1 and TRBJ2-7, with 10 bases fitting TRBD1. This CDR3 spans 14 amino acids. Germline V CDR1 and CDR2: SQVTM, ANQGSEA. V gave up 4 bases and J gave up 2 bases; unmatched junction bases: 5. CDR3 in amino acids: CSVASGTGAYEQYF. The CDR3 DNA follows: TGCAGCGTTGCATCCGGGACAGGGGCCTACGAGCAGTACTTC.

CDR3 nucleotide sequence: TGTGCCAGCAGGGGACAGGGGTGGCAAGAGACCCAGTACTTC. Amino acids: CASRGQGWQETQYF. This chain joins TRBV2 and TRBJ2-5, with 10 bases identical to TRBD1. Trimming cost V 6 bases and J 2 bases; bases outside gene matches: 3. The CDR3 is 14 amino acids. Per the germline V gene, CDR1 is SNHLY and CDR2 is FYNNEI.

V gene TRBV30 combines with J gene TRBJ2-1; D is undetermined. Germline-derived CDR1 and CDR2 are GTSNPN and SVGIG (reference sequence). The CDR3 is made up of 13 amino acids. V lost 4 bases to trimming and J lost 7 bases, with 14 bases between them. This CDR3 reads CAWTTHLFNEQFF. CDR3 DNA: TGTGCCTGGACCACTCATTTGTTTAATGAGCAGTTCTTC.

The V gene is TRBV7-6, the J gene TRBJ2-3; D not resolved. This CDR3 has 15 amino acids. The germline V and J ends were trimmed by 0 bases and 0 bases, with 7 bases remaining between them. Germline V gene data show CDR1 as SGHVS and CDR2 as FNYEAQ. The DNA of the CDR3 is TGTGCCAGCAGCTTAGCGGGCGTAAGCACAGATACGCAGTATTTT. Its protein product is CASSLAGVSTDTQYF.

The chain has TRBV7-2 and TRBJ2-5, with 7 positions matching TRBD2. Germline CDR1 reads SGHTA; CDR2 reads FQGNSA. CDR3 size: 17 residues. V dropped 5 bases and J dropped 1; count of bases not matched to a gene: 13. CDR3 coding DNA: TGTGCCAGCAGCCCCGCCCAGATGCGGGGGACCCAAGAGACCCAGTACTTC. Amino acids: CASSPAQMRGTQETQYF.

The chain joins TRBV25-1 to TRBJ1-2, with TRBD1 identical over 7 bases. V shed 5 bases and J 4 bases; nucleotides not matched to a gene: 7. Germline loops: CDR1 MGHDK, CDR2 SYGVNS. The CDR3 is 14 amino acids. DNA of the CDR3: TGTGCCAGCAGTTTGGCAGGGGGACTCTATGGCTACACCTTC. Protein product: CASSLAGGLYGYTF.

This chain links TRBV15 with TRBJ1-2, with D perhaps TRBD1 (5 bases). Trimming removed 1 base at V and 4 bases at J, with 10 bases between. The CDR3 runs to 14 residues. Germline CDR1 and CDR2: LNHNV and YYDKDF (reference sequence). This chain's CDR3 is CATSRGGATYGYTF. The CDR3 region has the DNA TGTGCCACCAGCAGAGGCGGGGCAACCTATGGCTACACCTTC.

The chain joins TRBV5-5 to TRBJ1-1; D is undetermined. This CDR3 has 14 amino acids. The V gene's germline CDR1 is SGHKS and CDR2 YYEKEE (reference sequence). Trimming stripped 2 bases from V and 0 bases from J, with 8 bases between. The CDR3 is CASSFSGMNTEAFF. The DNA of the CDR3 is TGTGCCAGCAGCTTCTCCGGGATGAACACTGAAGCTTTCTTT. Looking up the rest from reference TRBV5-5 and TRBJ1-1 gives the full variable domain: DAGVTQSPTHLIKTRGQQVTLRCSPISGHKSVSWYQQVLGQGPQFIFQYYEKEERGRGNFPDRFSARQFPNYSSELNVNALLLGDSALYLCASSFSGMNTEAFFGQGTRLTVV.

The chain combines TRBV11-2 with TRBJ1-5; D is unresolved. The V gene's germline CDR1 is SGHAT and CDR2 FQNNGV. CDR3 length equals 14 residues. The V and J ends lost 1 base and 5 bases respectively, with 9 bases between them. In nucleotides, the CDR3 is TGTGCCAGCAGCTTAGCTACCGAATATCAGCCCCAGCATTTT. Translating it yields CASSLATEYQPQHF.

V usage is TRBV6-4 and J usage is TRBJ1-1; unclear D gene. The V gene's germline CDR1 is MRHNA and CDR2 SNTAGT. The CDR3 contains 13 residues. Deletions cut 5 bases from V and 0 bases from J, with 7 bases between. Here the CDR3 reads CASSPQMNTEAFF. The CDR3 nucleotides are TGTGCCAGCAGTCCCCAGATGAACACTGAAGCTTTCTTT.

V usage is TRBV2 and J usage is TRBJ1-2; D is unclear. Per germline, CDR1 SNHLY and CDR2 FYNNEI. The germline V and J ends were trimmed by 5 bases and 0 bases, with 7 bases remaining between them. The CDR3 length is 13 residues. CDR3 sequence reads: CASSLVPNYGYTF. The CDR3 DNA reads TGTGCCAGCAGTCTAGTCCCTAACTATGGCTACACCTTC.

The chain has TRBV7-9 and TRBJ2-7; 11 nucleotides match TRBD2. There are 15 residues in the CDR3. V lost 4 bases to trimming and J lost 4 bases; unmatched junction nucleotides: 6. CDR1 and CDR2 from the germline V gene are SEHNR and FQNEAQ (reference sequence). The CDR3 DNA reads TGTGCCAGCAGCTCATTTAGCGGGAGGGCTTACGAGCAGTACTTC. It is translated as CASSSFSGRAYEQYF.

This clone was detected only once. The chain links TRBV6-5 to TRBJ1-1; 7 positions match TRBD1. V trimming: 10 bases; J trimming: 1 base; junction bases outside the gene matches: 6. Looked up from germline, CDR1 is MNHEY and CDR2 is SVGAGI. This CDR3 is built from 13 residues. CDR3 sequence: CATLRTGNTEAFF. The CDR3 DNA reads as TGTGCCACCCTTCGGACAGGGAACACTGAAGCTTTCTTT.

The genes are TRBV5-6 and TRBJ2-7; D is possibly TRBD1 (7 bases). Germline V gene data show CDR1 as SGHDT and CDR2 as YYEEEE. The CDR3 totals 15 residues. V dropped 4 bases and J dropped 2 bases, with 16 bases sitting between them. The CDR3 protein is CASSSRGRGAYEQYF. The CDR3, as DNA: TGTGCCAGCAGCAGTCGGGGCAGGGGGGCCTACGAGCAGTACTTC.

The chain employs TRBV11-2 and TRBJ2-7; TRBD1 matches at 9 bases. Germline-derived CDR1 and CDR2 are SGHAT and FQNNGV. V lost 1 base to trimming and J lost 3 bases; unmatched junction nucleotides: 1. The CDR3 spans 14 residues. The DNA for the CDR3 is TGTGCCAGCAGCTTAGGGGGACAGGGCTACGAGCAGTACTTC. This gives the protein CASSLGGQGYEQYF.